These 19 T cell receptor beta chains were sequenced from one sample in a study of T cell responses to AZD1222 COVID-19 vaccine. Clones were sequenced by immunoSEQ multiplex PCR, and TCRdb holds only the in-frame ones, with some missing. This sample carries 150,000 or so clones, approximately 93% of them seen once, and the ten largest clones take about 1%. This material consisted of peripheral blood, taken on day 0 of AZD1222 vaccination. The receptors here all came from an adult in good health.

The chain recombines TRBV6-5 with TRBJ1-2, with 8 bases lining up with TRBD1. The CDR3 extends over 13 amino acids. Germline trimming cut 2 bases from V and 8 bases from J; bases unmatched to any gene: 4. Germline CDR1 is MNHEY and CDR2 is SVGAGI. CDR3 amino acids: CASSYTRGQGYTF. The CDR3 nucleotides read TGTGCCAGCAGTTACACCAGGGGGCAGGGCTACACCTTC.

This clone occurred once. The chain recombines TRBV6-5 with TRBJ2-1; no definite D call. Trimming stripped 7 bases from V and 6 bases from J, with 10 bases between. Germline values: CDR1 MNHEY, CDR2 SVGAGI. The CDR3 length is 12 residues. CDR3 nucleotides: TGTGCCAGCACCCTGACGCGCAATGAGCAGTTCTTC. Translation gives CASTLTRNEQFF.

This rearrangement joins TRBV5-6 to TRBJ2-2; D unclear. From germline, CDR1 is SGHDT and CDR2 YYEEEE. The CDR3 totals 13 residues. Trimming removed 0 bases at V and 6 bases at J, with 6 bases between. The CDR3 sequence is CASSLGGAGELFF. The CDR3 region has the DNA TGTGCCAGCAGCTTGGGTGGGGCCGGGGAGCTGTTTTTT.

This clone appeared once. The chain employs TRBV5-1 and TRBJ2-1, with D possibly matching TRBD1 (6 bases). This CDR3 is 13 amino acids long. Trimming pared 4 bases from V and 6 bases from J, leaving 11 bases between. Germline CDR1 is SGHRS and CDR2 is YFSETQ. This CDR3 reads CASSPGQPNEQFF. The CDR3 region has the DNA TGCGCCAGCAGCCCAGGACAGCCCAATGAGCAGTTCTTC.

This rearrangement joins TRBV7-2 to TRBJ1-3, with D unresolved. CDR3 length equals 15 residues. V lost 5 bases and J 3 bases, leaving 14 bases between the germline ends. Germline CDR1 SGHTA, CDR2 FQGNSA. The CDR3 is CASSPEWGGGNTIYF. CDR3 bases: TGTGCCAGCAGCCCGGAGTGGGGTGGTGGAAACACCATATATTTT. Together with reference TRBV7-2 and TRBJ1-3, the CDR3 gives the full variable domain: GAGVSQSPSNKVTEKGKDVELRCDPISGHTALYWYRQSLGQGLEFLIYFQGNSAPDKSGLPSDRFSAERTGGSVSTLTIQRTQQEDSAVYLCASSPEWGGGNTIYFGEGSWLTVV.

The CDR3: CARGLRYGYTF. CDR3 coding DNA: TGTGCCAGGGGGCTGCGGTATGGCTACACCTTC. This sequence joins TRBV28 and TRBJ1-2, with D possibly matching TRBD1 (5 bases). The V and J ends lost 9 bases and 5 bases respectively, with 10 bases between them. Germline V lookup: CDR1 MDHEN, CDR2 SYDVKM. The CDR3 is made up of 11 amino acids.

V usage is TRBV6-1 and J usage is TRBJ2-4; 7 bases match TRBD2. The CDR3 has 15 amino acids. In germline, CDR1 is MNHNS, CDR2 SASEGT. Germline trimming cut 2 bases from V and 1 base from J; bases unmatched to any gene: 2. DNA for the CDR3: TGTGCCAGCAGTGAATGGGGGGGTGCCAAAAACATTCAGTACTTC. Translated, it gives CASSEWGGAKNIQYF.

The chain carries TRBV9 and TRBJ2-5; TRBD2 matches 7 bases. From germline, CDR1 is SGDLS and CDR2 YYNGEE. The CDR3 sequence is 15 residues long. J lost 1 base, V lost 1 base, and 4 bases had no gene match. The CDR3 DNA reads TGTGCCAGCAGCGTATTGGCGGGGGTCCAAGAGACCCAGTACTTC. Protein product: CASSVLAGVQETQYF.

This chain links TRBV11-3 with TRBJ1-3; D is unclear. V was trimmed by 4 bases and J by 0 bases, leaving 10 bases between them. The CDR3 is made up of 15 amino acids. Germline CDR1 and CDR2: SGHNT and YENEEA. CDR3 protein: CASSSRDYSGNTIYF. The CDR3 bases are TGTGCCAGCAGCTCTCGAGACTACTCTGGAAACACCATATATTTT.

The chain is built from TRBV3-1 (or the pseudogene TRBV3-2) and TRBJ2-5, with 7 bases that match TRBD2. V shed 4 bases and J 4 bases; nucleotides not matched to a gene: 6. In germline, CDR1 is LGHDT, CDR2 YNNKEL (reference sequence). The CDR3 has 14 amino acids. The CDR3 region is CASSPSWGGETQYF. CDR3 sequence (DNA): TGTGCCAGCAGCCCCAGCTGGGGGGGAGAGACCCAGTACTTC.

The gene calls are TRBV11-2 and TRBJ1-3; possibly TRBD1 for D (6 bases). CDR3 length equals 19 residues. V was clipped by 4 bases and J by 2 bases, with 24 bases between them. Germline V CDR1 and CDR2: SGHAT, FQNNGV. The CDR3 sequence is CASSSLLDEGEVAGNTIYF. The CDR3 DNA reads TGTGCCAGCAGCTCCCTCCTGGACGAGGGGGAAGTTGCTGGAAACACCATATATTTT.

This clone was observed a handful of times. The V gene is TRBV5-6, the J gene TRBJ2-3, with D possibly called TRBD1 or TRBD2 (5 bases each). Per the germline V gene, CDR1 is SGHDT and CDR2 is YYEEEE. Trimming took off 0 bases at V and 2 bases at J, with 16 bases between the two ends. The CDR3 loop spans 17 amino acids. CDR3 in amino acids: CASSLVGAGSITDTQYF. The CDR3 coding sequence is TGTGCCAGCAGCTTGGTAGGGGCAGGGAGTATCACAGATACGCAGTATTTT.

The V and J genes are TRBV7-8 and TRBJ2-6, with 7 nucleotides matching TRBD1. Per germline, CDR1 SGHVS and CDR2 FQNEAQ. Trimming at V came to 3 bases and at J to 0 bases, leaving 20 bases not matched to a gene. The CDR3 is 22 residues long. The CDR3: CASSFLPHGTDDPPSGANVLTF. The CDR3 DNA sequence: TGTGCCAGCAGCTTTCTACCGCATGGGACAGACGACCCTCCCTCTGGGGCCAACGTCCTGACTTTC.

The chain is built from TRBV5-1 and TRBJ2-5; D uncertain. The germline gives CDR1 SGHRS, CDR2 YFSETQ. The CDR3 contains 13 residues. Trimming pared 3 bases from V and 1 base from J, leaving 7 bases between. The CDR3 sequence: CASSSGGQETQYF. In DNA, the CDR3 is TGCGCCAGCAGCTCTGGCGGCCAAGAGACCCAGTACTTC.

This clone has just a few counts. V is TRBV15 and J is TRBJ2-3; no clear D. The germline V and J ends were trimmed by 1 base and 4 bases, with 3 bases remaining between them. The CDR3 length is 12 residues. Germline V gene sequence: CDR1 LNHNV, CDR2 YYDKDF (reference sequence). The CDR3 DNA reads TGTGCCACCAGCAGAGTGGCAGATACGCAGTATTTT. It encodes CATSRVADTQYF.

This clone occurred a few times. This sequence joins TRBV6-4 and TRBJ1-6; 7 positions match TRBD1. The V gene's germline CDR1 is MRHNA and CDR2 SNTAGT. Germline trimming cut 8 bases from V and 7 bases from J; bases unmatched to any gene: 5. This CDR3 has 13 amino acids. The CDR3 loop is CASGDRENSPLHF. The CDR3 DNA is TGTGCCAGCGGCGACAGGGAGAATTCACCCCTCCACTTT.

About this clone itself: An end of the junction differs from the germline gene, which may be a read error. V is TRBV11-2 and J is TRBJ1-4; D is unresolved. This CDR3 region has 14 residues. Germline CDR1 is SGHAT and CDR2 is FQNNGV. The DNA of the CDR3 is TGTGCCAGCAGCTTACTTTCCACTAACGAAAAACTGTTTTTT. Protein product: CASSLLSTNEKLFF. Drawing the rest from reference TRBV11-2 and TRBJ1-4, the complete variable domain is EAGVAQSPRYKIIEKRQSVAFWCNPISGHATLYWYQQILGQGPKLLIQFQNNGVVDDSQLPKDRFSAERLKGVDSTLKIQPAKLEDSAVYLCASSLLSTNEKLFFGSGTQLSVL.

This chain connects TRBV12-5 to TRBJ2-1, with D maybe TRBD1 (6 bases). The V gene's germline CDR1 is LGHNT and CDR2 FRNRAP. V lost 11 bases and J 11 bases, leaving 19 bases between the germline ends. CDR3 size: 12 residues. CDR3 sequence reads: CAAPGHRAQQFF. CDR3 sequence (DNA): TGTGCTGCCCCAGGCCACAGGGCACAGCAGTTCTTC.

CDR3 sequence reads: CASSLTMDTQYF. CDR3 nucleotide sequence: TGCGCCAGCAGCTTGACGATGGATACGCAGTATTTT. The genes are TRBV5-1 and TRBJ2-3, with unresolved D. The CDR3 is 12 residues long. V gave up 1 base and J gave up 6 bases, with 6 bases separating them. The germline CDR1 and CDR2 sequences are SGHRS and YFSETQ.